The clone carrying this T cell receptor beta chain came up once. The target antigen is unknown. The entry originates in a study of T cell responses to AZD1222 COVID-19 vaccine. Notes on the study in general: None of the repertoires were sampled until the peak T cell response had passed. Vaccine-associated CD4 TCRs ranged over spike, dominating at 160-218 and 743-854. The sample set comprised mostly white British donors with more females, and clonal diversity was possibly underestimated. A reported finding is that nearly half of spike-specific TCRs target unmutated variant regions.

Profiled with immunoSEQ multiplex PCR; TCRdb holds only in-frame clones, not every one. Found here are over 100,000 clones, approximately 88% of them singletons; the top ten hold roughly 13%. Germline CDR1 reads MNHEY; CDR2 reads SMNVEV (reference sequence). With V trimmed by 6 bases and J by 8 bases, 13 bases remained unmatched. The CDR3 runs to 15 residues. The receptor was isolated from an adult in good health. Sequences were derived from peripheral blood, sampled on day 0 of MenACWY control vaccination. V is TRBV27 and J is TRBJ1-2; TRBD1 aligns across 9 bases. The CDR3 coding sequence is TGTGCCAGCAGCCCCGGAACAGGGGGCGCAAGGGGCTACACCTTC. Its translation: CASSPGTGGARGYTF.